These 5 T cell receptor beta chains were sequenced from one sample in a study of OX40 agonist ivuxolimab in advanced cancers. This table comes from immunoSEQ multiplex PCR, and its TCRdb copy is limited to in-frame clones, with some not included. The profile shows tens of thousands of clones, around nine tenths of them singletons. The material sequenced was CD4+ or CD8+ T cells sorted from blood, taken in a trial of the OX40 agonist ivuxolimab. The receptors were sampled from an adult with an advanced solid tumor such as melanoma, head and neck, liver or kidney cancer.

This clone appeared a single time. This chain joins TRBV6-6 and TRBJ1-1; the D gene is possibly TRBD1 (6 bases). Germline lookup yields CDR1 MNHNY and CDR2 SVGAGI (reference sequence). V was clipped by 2 bases and J by 10 bases, with 8 bases between them. This CDR3 comprises 11 residues. The CDR3 sequence: CASSYGRGAFF. The CDR3 DNA reads as TGTGCCAGCAGTTACGGCAGGGGAGCTTTCTTT.

The J gene is TRBJ2-5, the V gene TRBV11-1; D is unresolved. This CDR3 spans 17 amino acids. In germline, CDR1 is SGHAT, CDR2 FQDESV (reference sequence). V dropped 1 base and J dropped 1 base, with 16 bases sitting between them. The CDR3 DNA follows: TGTGCCAGCAGCTTAGAAAGTAGGCCCGCATTCCAAGAGACCCAGTACTTC. It specifies CASSLESRPAFQETQYF.

CDR3: CASSLWSGSQETQYF. The CDR3 DNA sequence: TGTGCCAGCAGCTTGTGGAGCGGTTCTCAAGAGACCCAGTACTTC. The gene calls are TRBV5-6 and TRBJ2-5, with D maybe TRBD2 (5 bases). V lost 1 base and J 2 bases, leaving 12 bases between the germline ends. The length of the CDR3 is 15 residues. Looked up from germline, CDR1 is SGHDT and CDR2 is YYEEEE.

This clone was seen more than once but under ten times. The chain is built from TRBV19 and TRBJ2-1; 9 positions agree with TRBD2. The germline V gene encodes CDR1 LNHDA and CDR2 SQIVND (reference sequence). This CDR3 region has 15 residues. Germline trimming cut 7 bases from V and 6 bases from J; bases unmatched to any gene: 10. CDR3 amino acids: CASTKPSGVGNEQFF. CDR3 DNA: TGTGCCAGTACTAAGCCTAGCGGGGTTGGCAATGAGCAGTTCTTC.

This clone was detected only once. V is TRBV14 and J is TRBJ2-1, with D hard to call. Germline V lookup: CDR1 SGHDN, CDR2 FVKESK. The CDR3 extends over 11 amino acids. V dropped 5 bases and J dropped 10 bases, with 9 bases sitting between them. The CDR3 DNA follows: TGTGCCAGCAGCGCTCTAAGGGAGCAGTTCTTC. This gives the protein CASSALREQFF.